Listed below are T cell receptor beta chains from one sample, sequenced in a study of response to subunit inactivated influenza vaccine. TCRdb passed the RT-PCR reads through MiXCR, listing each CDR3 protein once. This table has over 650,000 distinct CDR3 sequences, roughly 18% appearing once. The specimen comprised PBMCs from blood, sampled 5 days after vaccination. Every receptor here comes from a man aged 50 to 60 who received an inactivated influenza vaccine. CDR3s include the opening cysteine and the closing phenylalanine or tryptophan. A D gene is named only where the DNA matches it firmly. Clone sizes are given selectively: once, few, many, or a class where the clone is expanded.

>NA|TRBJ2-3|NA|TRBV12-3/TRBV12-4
TGTGCCAGCACCCCTGGGGGCCCGGTCTTGGTTGGCACAGATACGCAGTATTTT
CASTPGGPVLVGTDTQYF
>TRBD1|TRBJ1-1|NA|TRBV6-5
TGTGCCAGCAGCTACAAGACAGGGGGGAACACTGAAGCTTTCTTT
CASSYKTGGNTEAFF
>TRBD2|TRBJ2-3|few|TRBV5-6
TGTGCCAGCAGCTTTGCAGCGGGGGCCAGCACAGATACGCAGTATTTT
CASSFAAGASTDTQYF
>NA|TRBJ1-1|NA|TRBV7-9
TGTGCCAGCAGCATATCCGGGAGCTACACTGAAGCTTTCTTT
CASSISGSYTEAFF
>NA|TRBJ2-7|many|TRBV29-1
TGCAGCGTGAACGAGAGTTACGAGCAGTACTTC
CSVNESYEQYF
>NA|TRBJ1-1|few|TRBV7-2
TGTGCCAGCAGCCTCGGTTCCGGGACGAATGAAGCTTTCTTT
CASSLGSGTNEAFF
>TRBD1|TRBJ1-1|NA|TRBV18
TGTGCCAGCTCACGCACAGGGGGGGCGGATGAAGCTTTCTTT
CASSRTGGADEAFF
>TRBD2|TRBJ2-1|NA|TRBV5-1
TGCGCCAGCAGCCCGGGACTAGCGGGAGGTGGTTCCTACAATGAGCAGTTCTTC
CASSPGLAGGGSYNEQFF
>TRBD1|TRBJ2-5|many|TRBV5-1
TGCGCCAGCAAACCTATGACAGGGGTGGCAGAGACCCAGTACTTC
CASKPMTGVAETQYF
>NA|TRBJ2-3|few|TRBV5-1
TGCGCCAGCAGCCCCGGACGGCCCGGGGATACGCAGTATTTT
CASSPGRPGDTQYF
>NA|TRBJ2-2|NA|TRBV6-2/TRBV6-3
TGTGCCAGCAGTTACGCTTTGAACACCGGGGAGCTGTTTTTT
CASSYALNTGELFF
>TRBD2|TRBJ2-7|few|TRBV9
TGTGCCAGCAGCGGGGGACTAGCGGCCTCCTACGAGCAGTACTTC
CASSGGLAASYEQYF
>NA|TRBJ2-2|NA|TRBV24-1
TGTGCCACCAGTGATGCCAGGGCGAACACCGGGGAGCTGTTTTTT
CATSDARANTGELFF
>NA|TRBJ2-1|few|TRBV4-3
TGCGCCAGCAGCCAAGATATTTCAGGTACCTACAATGAGCAGTTCTTC
CASSQDISGTYNEQFF
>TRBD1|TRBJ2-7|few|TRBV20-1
TGCAGTGCTAGAGTCGCGGACAGGGGTCTCGAGCAGTACTTC
CSARVADRGLEQYF
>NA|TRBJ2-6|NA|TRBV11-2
TGTGCCAGCAGCTCCCCCCAGCGATCCTTTTCTGGGGCCAACGTCCTGACTTTC
CASSSPQRSFSGANVLTF
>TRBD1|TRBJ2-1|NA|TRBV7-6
TGTGCCAGCAGCTCGGGACAGGGGGCTGGCAATGAGCAGTTCTTC
CASSSGQGAGNEQFF
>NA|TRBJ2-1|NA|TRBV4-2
TGTGCCAGCAGCCCGGCCGGCGGCGGGGCCAACTCCTACGATGAGCAGTTCTTC
CASSPAGGGANSYDEQFF
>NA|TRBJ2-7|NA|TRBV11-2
TGTGCCAGCAGCTTACTCCGGGAGCAGTACTTC
CASSLLREQYF
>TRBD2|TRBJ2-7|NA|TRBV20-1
TGCAGTGCTAGGAGACTAGCGGGAGTAGCCGAGCAGTACTTC
CSARRLAGVAEQYF
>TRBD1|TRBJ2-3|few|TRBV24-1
TGTGCCACCAGTGCTTCCGGGACAGGGGGCGAAGATACGCAGTATTTT
CATSASGTGGEDTQYF
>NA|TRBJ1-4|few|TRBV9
TGTGCCAGCAGCGTTCAAAGCGGAGAAAAACTGTTTTTT
CASSVQSGEKLFF
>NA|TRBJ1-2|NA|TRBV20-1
TGCAGTGCTGACAGGTCTTTCTATGGCTACACCTTC
CSADRSFYGYTF